This T cell receptor (beta chain) was recovered during a study of T-cell reconstitution after alpha-beta-depleted transplantation in children (dated by TCRdb to the mid-2010s). Describing the broader study: Using TCR repertoire profiling, the study followed T-cell immune reconstitution in a quantitative way in children after TCRalphabeta/CD19-depleted allogeneic hematopoietic cell transplantation. Points the paper makes about the study in general: Hyperexpanded clone frequencies declined over subsequent months; after one year, T-cell counts and TCRbeta diversity were mostly attributed to newly produced T cells. Apparently early alphabetaT-cell count recovery about two months after transplant reportedly relied on only several hundred rapidly expanded clones derived from non-depleted graft cells. In some patients, the high TCRbeta diversity seen at day 60 was put down to recipient T cells and intrathymic progenitors that had survived conditioning.

This clonotype has just a few counts. Its recognized antigen is unknown. Within one base of it there is no much larger clone, and no base qualities were kept. Per the germline V gene, SQVTM is the CDR1 and ANQGSEA is the CDR2. The junction carries 12 bases between V and J, which are trimmed by 7 bases and 0 bases respectively. The CDR3 runs 13 residues from the cysteine to the phenylalanine. CDR3 DNA only is kept here, 39 bases in frame from base 1. Libraries were made using PCR. The sequencer listed for this sample is Illumina HiSeq 2500. TCR library preparation used molecular barcoding, with unique molecular identifiers applied to normalize quantification of the TCRbeta repertoire. TCRdb reprocessing: public reads trimmed at Q25 with fastp, clones called with MiXCR, in-frame beta chains kept. Identical CDR3 protein sequences are pooled into one entry, listed with their most common genes and DNA. This sample is represented by just under 150,000 distinct CDR3 sequences; 8% to 10% of them were singletons. 18% of the sample comes from the top ten.

The treatment or condition label of this sample denotes: allogeneic hematopoietic cell transplantation with graft depleted of TCRalphabeta T cells and CD19 B cells. TCRalphabeta/CD19-depleted allogeneic hematopoietic cell grafts were given to the transplant recipients, all of whom were children. The chain is made from TRBV29-1 and TRBJ1-1, with no D gene named confidently. The receptor's source is a female patient younger than 10 who had a stem cell transplant for congenital amegakaryocytic thrombocytopenia, so the T cells may come from the graft donor. Specimen: PBMCs, mostly from graft donor cells, collected 180 days after TCRalphabeta/CD19-depleted stem cell transplant. The encoded CDR3 is CSAHGRMNTEAFF. Read as DNA, the sequence is TGCAGCGCCCACGGACGGATGAACACTGAAGCTTTCTTT.